The clone carrying this T cell receptor beta chain has just a few counts. Its antigen is not identified. This CDR3 is built from 12 residues. CDR1 and CDR2 (germline): SGHVS, FQNEAQ. V was shortened by 2 bases and J by 5 bases, with 7 bases between the two germline ends. The record originates from a study of cytomegalovirus exposure and HLA in healthy donors. Study summary: Across around 400 genotyped donors, roughly 85% landed in the Caucasian-associated ancestry cluster. Study results and caveats: Within the data, a cluster of highly shared sequence variants was likely a sequencing artifact. With later analysis, a missense DCLRE1C variant became linked to TCR beta V- and J-gene trimming. Analyzed later, most CMV-associated TCR beta chains appeared HLA-restricted.

The study ran its PCR with 60 Vbeta and 13 Jbeta primers. Libraries were prepared by immunoSEQ multiplex PCR; TCRdb keeps only in-frame clonotypes and omits some of them. The repertoire includes about 140,000 clones, around 79% of them detected once, and around 1% sits in the top ten. The J gene is TRBJ2-7, the V gene TRBV7-8, with no clear D. The receptor was isolated from a man aged 18 to 35 in good health and CMV-seronegative. What was sequenced was PBMCs. Here the CDR3 reads CASSLQLNEQYF. CDR3 sequence (DNA): TGTGCCAGCAGCTTACAGTTGAACGAGCAGTACTTC.